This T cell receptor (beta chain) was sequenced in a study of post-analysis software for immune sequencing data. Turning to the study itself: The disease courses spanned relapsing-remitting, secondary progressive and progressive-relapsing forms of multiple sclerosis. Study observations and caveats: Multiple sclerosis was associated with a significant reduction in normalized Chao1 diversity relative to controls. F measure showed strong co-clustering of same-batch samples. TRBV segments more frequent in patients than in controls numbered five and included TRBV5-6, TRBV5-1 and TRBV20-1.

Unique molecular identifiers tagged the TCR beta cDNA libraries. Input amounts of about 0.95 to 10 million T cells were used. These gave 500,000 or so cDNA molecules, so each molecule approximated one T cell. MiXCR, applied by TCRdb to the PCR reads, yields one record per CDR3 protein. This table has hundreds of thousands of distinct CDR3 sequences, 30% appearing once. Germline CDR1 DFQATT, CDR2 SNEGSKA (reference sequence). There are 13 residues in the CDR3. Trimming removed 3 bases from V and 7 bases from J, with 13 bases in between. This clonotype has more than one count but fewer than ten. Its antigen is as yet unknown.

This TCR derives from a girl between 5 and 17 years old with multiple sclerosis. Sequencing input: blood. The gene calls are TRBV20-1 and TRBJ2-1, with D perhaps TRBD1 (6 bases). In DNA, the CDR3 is TGCAGTGCTAGTTACAGGGTGGGGAATGAGCAGTTCTTC. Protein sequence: CSASYRVGNEQFF.